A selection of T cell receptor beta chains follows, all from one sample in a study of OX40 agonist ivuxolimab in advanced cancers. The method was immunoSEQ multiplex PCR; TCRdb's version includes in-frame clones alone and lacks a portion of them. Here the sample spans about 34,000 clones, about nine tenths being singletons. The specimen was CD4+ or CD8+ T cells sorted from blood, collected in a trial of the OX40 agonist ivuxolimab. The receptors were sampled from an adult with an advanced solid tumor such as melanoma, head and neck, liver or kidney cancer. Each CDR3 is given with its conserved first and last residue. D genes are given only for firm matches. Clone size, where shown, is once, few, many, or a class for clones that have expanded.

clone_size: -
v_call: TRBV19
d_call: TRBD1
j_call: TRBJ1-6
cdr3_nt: TGTGCCAGTACGGACAGGGTGGATAGCTCACCCCTCCACTTT
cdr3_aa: CASTDRVDSSPLHF

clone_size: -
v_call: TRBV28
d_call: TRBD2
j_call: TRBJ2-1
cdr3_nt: TGTGCCAGCAGAACCGGGACTAGCGCTTACAATGAGCAGTTCTTC
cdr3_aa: CASRTGTSAYNEQFF

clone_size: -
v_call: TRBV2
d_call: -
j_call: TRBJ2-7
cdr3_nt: TGTGCCAGCAGTGACCATGTGGGAGGCGGCTCCTACGAGCAGTACTTC
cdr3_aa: CASSDHVGGGSYEQYF

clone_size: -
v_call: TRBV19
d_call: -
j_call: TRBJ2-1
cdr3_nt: TGTGCCAGTAGTATCCGCGCGGACGGGACATCCTACAATGAGCAGTTCTTC
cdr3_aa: CASSIRADGTSYNEQFF

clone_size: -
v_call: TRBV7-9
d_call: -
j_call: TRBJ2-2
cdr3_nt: TGTGCCAGCAGCTTCAACACCGGGGAGCTGTTTTTT
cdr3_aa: CASSFNTGELFF

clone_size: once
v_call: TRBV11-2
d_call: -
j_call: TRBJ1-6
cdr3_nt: TGTGCCAGCAGCGCCACAGGGAGCTCCTATAATTCACCCCTCCACTTT
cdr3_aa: CASSATGSSYNSPLHF

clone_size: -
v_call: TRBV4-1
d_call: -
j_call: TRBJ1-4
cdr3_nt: TGCGCCAGCAGCCAAGGGCAGGGGAATGAAAAACTGTTTTTT
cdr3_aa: CASSQGQGNEKLFF

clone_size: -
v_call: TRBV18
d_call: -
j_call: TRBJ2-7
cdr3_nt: TGTGCCAGCTCACCTAATTCGTTAGGGGGCGAGCAGTACTTC
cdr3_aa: CASSPNSLGGEQYF

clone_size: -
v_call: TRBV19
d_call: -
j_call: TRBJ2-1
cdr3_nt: TGTGCCAGTAGTATAGGGACAGCTAATGAGCAGTTCTTC
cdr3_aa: CASSIGTANEQFF

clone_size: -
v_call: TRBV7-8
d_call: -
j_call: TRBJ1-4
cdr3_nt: TGTGCCAGCAGCTTAGTTCCCCGAAAAAGCGATGAAAAACTGTTTTTT
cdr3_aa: CASSLVPRKSDEKLFF

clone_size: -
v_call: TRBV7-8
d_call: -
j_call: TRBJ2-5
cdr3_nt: TGTGCCAGCAGCTTTATGCCCACCCAAGAGACCCAGTACTTC
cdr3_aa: CASSFMPTQETQYF

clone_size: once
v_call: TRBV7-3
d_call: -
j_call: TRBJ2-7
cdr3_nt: TGTGCCAGCAGCAATATAGGGGATCAGGGTTTGTACGAGCAGTACTTC
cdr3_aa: CASSNIGDQGLYEQYF

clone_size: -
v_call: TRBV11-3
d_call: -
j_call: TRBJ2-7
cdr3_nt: TGTGCCAGCAGCTTAGCCCCTTACGAGCAGTACTTC
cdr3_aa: CASSLAPYEQYF

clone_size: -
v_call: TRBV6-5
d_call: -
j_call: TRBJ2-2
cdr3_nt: TGTGCCAGCAGTTACTCACAGCCCGGGGAGCTGTTTTTT
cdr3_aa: CASSYSQPGELFF

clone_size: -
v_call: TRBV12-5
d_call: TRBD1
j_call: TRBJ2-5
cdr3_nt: TGTGCTAGTGGTCCGGACAGGGTAGAGACCCAGTACTTC
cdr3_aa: CASGPDRVETQYF

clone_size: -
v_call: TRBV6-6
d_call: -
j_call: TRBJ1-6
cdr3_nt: TGTGCCAGCAGTTACGACCAGGCTTATAATTCACCCCTCCACTTT
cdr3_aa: CASSYDQAYNSPLHF

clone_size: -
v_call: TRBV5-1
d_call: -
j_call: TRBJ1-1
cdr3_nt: TGCGCCAGCAGCCTTCTCGAGAGGCGAATGAACACTGAAGCTTTCTTT
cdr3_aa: CASSLLERRMNTEAFF

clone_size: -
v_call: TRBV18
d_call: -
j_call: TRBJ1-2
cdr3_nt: TGTGCCACCGGGATGGGAGAAAACTATGGCTACACCTTC
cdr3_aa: CATGMGENYGYTF

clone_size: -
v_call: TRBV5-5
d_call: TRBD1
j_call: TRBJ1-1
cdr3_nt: TGTGCCAGCAGCCCTAGGACAGGGGCTACGGCTGAAGCTTTCTTT
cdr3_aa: CASSPRTGATAEAFF

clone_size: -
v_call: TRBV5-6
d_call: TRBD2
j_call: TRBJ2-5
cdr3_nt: TGTGCCAGCAGCGCCAGCGGGGGGTCCCAAGAGACCCAGTACTTC
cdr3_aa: CASSASGGSQETQYF

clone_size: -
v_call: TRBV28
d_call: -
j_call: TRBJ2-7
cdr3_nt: TGTGCCAGCGAAGCCTCCACTTACGAGCAGTACTTC
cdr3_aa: CASEASTYEQYF

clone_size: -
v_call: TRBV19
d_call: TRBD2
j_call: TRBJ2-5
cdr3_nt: TGTGCCAGTAGCCACGAGCGGGGGGGCTCGGAGACCCAGTACTTC
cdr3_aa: CASSHERGGSETQYF

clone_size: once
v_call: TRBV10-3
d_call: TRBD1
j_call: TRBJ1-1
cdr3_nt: TGTGCCATCAGACCCGGGACAGGACGATCACTGAACACTGAAGCTTTCTTT
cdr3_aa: CAIRPGTGRSLNTEAFF